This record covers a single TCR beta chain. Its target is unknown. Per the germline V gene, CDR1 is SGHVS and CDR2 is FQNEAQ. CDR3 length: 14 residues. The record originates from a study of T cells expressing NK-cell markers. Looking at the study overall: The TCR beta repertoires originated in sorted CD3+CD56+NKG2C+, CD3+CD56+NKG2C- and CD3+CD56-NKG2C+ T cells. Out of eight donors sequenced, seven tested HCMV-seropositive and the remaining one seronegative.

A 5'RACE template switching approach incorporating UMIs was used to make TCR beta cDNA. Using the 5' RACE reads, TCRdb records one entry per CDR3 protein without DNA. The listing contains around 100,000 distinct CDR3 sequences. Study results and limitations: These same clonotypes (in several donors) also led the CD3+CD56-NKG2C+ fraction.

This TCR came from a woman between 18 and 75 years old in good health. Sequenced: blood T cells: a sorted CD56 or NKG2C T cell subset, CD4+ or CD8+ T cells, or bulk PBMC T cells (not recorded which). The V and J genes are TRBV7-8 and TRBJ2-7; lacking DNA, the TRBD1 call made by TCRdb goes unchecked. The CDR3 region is CASSPRSAGYEQYF.